This TCR beta chain was observed in a study of shared clonotypes between healthy human individuals (dated by TCRdb to 2018 to 2020). In the study overall: Three men and two women, aged 18 to 49 years, made up the cohort. To estimate repertoire size and how much clonotype sharing occurs between individuals, the study deeply sequenced the blood TCR repertoires of five healthy adults. To increase sequencing depth and limit assay-specific biases, different laboratories used diverse techniques to prepare libraries and sequence TCR repertoires. Per donor, leukapheresis produced somewhere between about 0.9 and 9 billion PBMCs.

The donors were healthy, HIV-negative adults with no recently reported acute infections or vaccinations. Only Caucasian adults living in Nashville, Tennessee, USA were represented among the donors. For unsorted samples, 75 million to 100 million PBMCs were counted and genomic DNA was extracted with the QIAamp DNA Blood Mini kit. Blood was collected by leukapheresis, and PBMCs were isolated by Ficoll-Histopaque density gradient centrifugation and then cryopreserved in liquid nitrogen vapor phase. There are 13 amino acids in the CDR3, from cysteine to phenylalanine inclusive. Only CDR3 DNA remains: 39 bases, in frame from the first base. For CDR1 and CDR2, the germline V gene lists SNHLY and FYNNEI. Comments on this clone: What this receptor recognizes is not known. Base qualities are not provided; no much larger clone lies one nucleotide away.

Results the study describes overall, beyond this receptor: Because the study included a small number of donors, the genetic and exposure-history diversity represented was limited. Sampling was restricted to blood, and TCR repertoires in tissues likely differ from the TCR repertoires found in blood. Pairwise subsampling led to the expectation that sequencing depth would affect the degree of clonotype sharing among donors.

Using the deep immunoSEQ assay, TCR CDR3 regions were amplified from genomic DNA by multiplex PCR. For each cell subset, the extracted genomic DNA was distributed evenly across all wells of several immunoSEQ 96-well plates, and each plate served as one replicate. For unsorted PBMC, approximately 0.3 ug genomic DNA, equal to about 30,000 T cell genomes, was loaded into each replicate PCR. Genomic DNA from unsorted PBMC was sequenced over ten immunoSEQ deep assay plates. Purified libraries were measured with a Qubit 3.0 fluorometer, size-checked on a Bioanalyzer 2100, and measured again with the KAPA Library Quantification kit. Every immunoSEQ 96-well plate was sequenced on a dedicated single-read 150-cycle Illumina NextSeq 550 flow cell. From the authors' description of their analysis: The immunoSEQ output contained only junctional sequences without quality scores, so filtering could not match that applied to full-length reads. Sequences were annotated with PyIR, a Python wrapper for IgBLAST v1.9, using IMGT germline references to assign V/J genes and CDR3. Reads with weak V/J assignments (E-value above 1e-6), missing CDR3, stop codons, out-of-frame junctions, or ambiguous translated residues were removed. V3J clonotypes were defined as sequences sharing an identical inferred V gene, J gene, and CDR3 amino acid sequence. To compute the percentage overlap between repertoires, the number of shared unique clonotypes was divided by the size of the smaller repertoire. Repertoire richness was assessed with RTK rarefaction, the Chao1 estimator, and Recon v2.1 estimates of unobserved clonotypes. The table was pulled from immuneACCESS by TCRdb, which kept in-frame rearrangements only. Such tables lose some clones; where checked, under half of the loss comes from unresolved V genes, and the rest has no known cause. For V, J and clone size, that table is used; D and trimming come from the DNA. This sample holds about half a million clones; around four fifths were observed only once. In total, the top ten clones hold about 12% of the sample.

The sequenced sample consisted of PBMCs. The V and J segments used are TRBV2 and TRBJ2-5; TRBD2 fits 8 bases in the junction. Gene TRBJ2-7 matches the end of the DNA better, so the J call may be wrong. The sequence came from a middle-aged woman in good health. Some clones in this sample may be carry-over from other donors' samples. CDR3 sequence: CASSAGGAYEQYF. The DNA reads TGTGCCAGCAGTGCGGGAGGGGCCTACGAGCAGTACTTC.